This T cell receptor beta chain was observed in a study of cytomegalovirus exposure and HLA in healthy donors. On the study more broadly: The 120 validation repertoires and the approximately 690 first-cohort repertoires shared a platform, a later analysis reported. The study, taken as a whole, reports: Despite most TCR sequences being rare, some public TCRs occurred in many donors. Under in vitro conditions, three CMV-associated chains were confirmed as specific for CMV antigens.

With regard to this clone: Its matching antigen is unknown.

The donors were part of the validation cohort of 100 to 150 subjects. That cohort was separate from the first cohort, which comprised under 700 subjects. V was trimmed by 6 bases and J by 0 bases, leaving 9 bases between them. This CDR3 contains 14 residues. The germline V gene has CDR1 LNHNV and CDR2 YYDKDF (reference sequence). Profiling relied on immunoSEQ multiplex PCR, and the TCRdb table lists in-frame clones only, not all of them. This sample yields over 110,000 clones, of which 85% to 90% are seen a single time; less than 3.5% belongs to the top ten. This TCR derives from a man between 18 and 35 years old in good health and CMV-seronegative. The chain links TRBV15 to TRBJ1-5, with D unresolved. What was sequenced was PBMCs. DNA of the CDR3: TGTGCCACCAGGGGCCAAAATAGCAATCAGCCCCAGCATTTT. Protein: CATRGQNSNQPQHF. The complete variable domain, with remaining parts taken from reference TRBV15 and TRBJ1-5, reads DAMVIQNPRYQVTQFGKPVTLSCSQTLNHNVMYWYQQKSSQAPKLLFHYYDKDFNNEADTPDNFQSRRPNTSFCFLDIRSPGLGDTAMYLCATRGQNSNQPQHFGDGTRLSIL.